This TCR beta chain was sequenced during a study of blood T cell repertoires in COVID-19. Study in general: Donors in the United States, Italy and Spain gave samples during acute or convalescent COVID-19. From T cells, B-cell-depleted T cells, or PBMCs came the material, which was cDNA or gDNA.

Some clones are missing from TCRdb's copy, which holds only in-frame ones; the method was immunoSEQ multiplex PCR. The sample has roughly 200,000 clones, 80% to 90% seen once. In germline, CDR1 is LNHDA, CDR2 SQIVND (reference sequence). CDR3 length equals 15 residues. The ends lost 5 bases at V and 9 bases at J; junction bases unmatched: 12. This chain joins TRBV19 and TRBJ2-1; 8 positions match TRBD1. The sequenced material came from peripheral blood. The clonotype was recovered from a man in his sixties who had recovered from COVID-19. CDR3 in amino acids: CASSSNPGTGREQFF. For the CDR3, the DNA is TGTGCCAGTAGTTCAAACCCCGGGACAGGACGTGAGCAGTTCTTC.